This T cell receptor (beta chain) was retrieved from a study of T cells in Graves' hyperthyroidism and ophthalmopathy. Study-level findings and limits: Most clonotypes expanded in thyroid above 0.001 were likewise present in blood.

This clonotype was recorded at least ten times. The antigen is unknown. The CDR3 consists of 13 residues. Germline V gives CDR1 DFQATT, CDR2 SNEGSKA (reference sequence). With 3 bases removed from V and 4 bases from J, the gap between germline ends came to 10 bases. Uncontrolled infection, other autoimmune disease, pregnancy or lactation led to exclusion. TCR beta CDR3 regions were amplified from RNA. The HTBI primer set drove a first-round RT-PCR of the TCR CDR3. TCRdb fed the multiplex PCR reads into MiXCR, producing one record per CDR3 protein. The table records roughly 570,000 distinct CDR3 sequences, just over 45% of them present only once.

Sequencing input: peripheral blood or thyroid tissue (not recorded which). The TCR comes from a woman aged 18-29 years with Graves' hyperthyroidism. V is TRBV20-1 and J is TRBJ1-3; D is perhaps TRBD1 (5 bases). This chain's CDR3 is CSARGPRGNTIYF. The CDR3 DNA follows: TGCAGTGCTAGGGGGCCCCGCGGAAACACCATATATTTT.